This T cell receptor (beta chain) was recorded in a study of cytomegalovirus exposure and HLA in healthy donors. Notes on the study in general: In a later analysis, compared with equally common non-associated chains, HLA-associated beta chains were more expanded. A later analysis linked a missense variant in DCLRE1C to the trimming of TCR beta V and J genes.

V lost 0 bases, J lost 0 bases, and 11 bases lay in between. Germline lookup yields CDR1 GTSNPN and CDR2 SVGIG (reference sequence). CDR3 length equals 15 residues. Use of 60 Vbeta and 13 Jbeta primers characterized the PCR. Using immunoSEQ multiplex PCR, the repertoire was profiled, and TCRdb retains in-frame clones only, with some absent. The table lists some 150,000 clones, 70% to 80% of them singletons. A remark on this clone: Its specificity is unknown.

The TCR sequence derives from a woman aged 50 to 60 in good health and CMV-seronegative. Sample: PBMCs. The chain joins TRBV30 to TRBJ1-1, with D unclear. CDR3 residues: CAWSVRSGVNTEAFF. In DNA, the CDR3 is TGTGCCTGGAGTGTACGATCTGGAGTGAACACTGAAGCTTTCTTT.